The clone carrying this T cell receptor (beta chain) was seen just once. Its antigen is currently unknown. The sample is drawn from a study of shared clonotypes between healthy human individuals. Broader study findings: What naive subsets generally showed was a larger estimated richness than memory subsets showed.

The input for sorted-subset replicate PCRs was approximately 200 ng DNA, approximately 30,000 T cell genomes. Using immunoSEQ multiplex PCR, the repertoire was profiled, and TCRdb retains in-frame clones only, with some absent. The sample shows around 550,000 clones, around 95% of them seen only once. Terminally differentiated effector memory CD45RA+ cells were excluded from the naive CD8 cells, which were CD45RO-negative and positively selected for CCR7. The CDR3 loop spans 14 amino acids. Germline V gives CDR1 SGHAT, CDR2 FQNNGV. Trimming took 2 bases from V and 7 from J; bases not matched to a gene: 4.

The gene calls are TRBV11-2 and TRBJ2-7, with 11 bases matching TRBD2. The sequence was collected from a woman in her thirties in good health. The sequenced sample consisted of naive CD8+ T cells sorted from blood. The CDR3: CASSLTSGSKEQYF. The DNA for the CDR3 is TGTGCCAGCAGCTTAACTAGCGGGAGTAAAGAGCAGTACTTC.